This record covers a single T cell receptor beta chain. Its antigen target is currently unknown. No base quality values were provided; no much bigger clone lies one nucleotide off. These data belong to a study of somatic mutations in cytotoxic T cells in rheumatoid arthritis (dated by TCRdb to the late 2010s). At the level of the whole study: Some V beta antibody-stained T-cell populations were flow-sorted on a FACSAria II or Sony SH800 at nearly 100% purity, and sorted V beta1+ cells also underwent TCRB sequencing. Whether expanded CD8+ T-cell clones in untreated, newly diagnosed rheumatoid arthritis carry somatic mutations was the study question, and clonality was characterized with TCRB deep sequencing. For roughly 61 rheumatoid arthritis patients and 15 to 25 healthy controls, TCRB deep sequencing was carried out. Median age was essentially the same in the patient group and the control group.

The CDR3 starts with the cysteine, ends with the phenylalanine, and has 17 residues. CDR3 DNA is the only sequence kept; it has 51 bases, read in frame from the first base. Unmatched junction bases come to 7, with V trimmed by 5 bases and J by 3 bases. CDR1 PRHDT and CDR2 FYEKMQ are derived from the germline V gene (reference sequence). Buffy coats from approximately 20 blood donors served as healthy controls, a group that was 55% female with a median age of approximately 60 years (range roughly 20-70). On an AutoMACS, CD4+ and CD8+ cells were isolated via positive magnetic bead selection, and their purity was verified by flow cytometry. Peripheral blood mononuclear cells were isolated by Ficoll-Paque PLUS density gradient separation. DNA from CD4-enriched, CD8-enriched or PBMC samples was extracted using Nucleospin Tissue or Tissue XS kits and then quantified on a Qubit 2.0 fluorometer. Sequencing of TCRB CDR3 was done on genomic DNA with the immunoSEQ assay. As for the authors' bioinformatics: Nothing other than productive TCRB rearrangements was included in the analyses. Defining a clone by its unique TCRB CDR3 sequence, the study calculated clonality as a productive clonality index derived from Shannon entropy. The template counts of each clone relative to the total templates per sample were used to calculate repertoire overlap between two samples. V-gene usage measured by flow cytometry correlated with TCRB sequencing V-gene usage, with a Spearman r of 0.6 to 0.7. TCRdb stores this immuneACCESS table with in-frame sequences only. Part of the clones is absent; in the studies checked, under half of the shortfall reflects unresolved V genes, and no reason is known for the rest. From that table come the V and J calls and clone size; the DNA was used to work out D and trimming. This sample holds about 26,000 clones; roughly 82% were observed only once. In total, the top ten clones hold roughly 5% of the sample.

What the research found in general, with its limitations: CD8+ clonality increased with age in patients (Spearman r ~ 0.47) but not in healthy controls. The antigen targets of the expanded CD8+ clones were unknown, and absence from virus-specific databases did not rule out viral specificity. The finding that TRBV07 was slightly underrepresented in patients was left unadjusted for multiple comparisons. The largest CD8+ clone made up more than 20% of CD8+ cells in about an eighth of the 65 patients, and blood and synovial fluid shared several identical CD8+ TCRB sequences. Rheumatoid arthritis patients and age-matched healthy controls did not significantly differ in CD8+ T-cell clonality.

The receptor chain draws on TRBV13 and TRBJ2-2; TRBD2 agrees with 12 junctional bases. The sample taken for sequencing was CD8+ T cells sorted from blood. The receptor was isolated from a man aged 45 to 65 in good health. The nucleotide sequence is TGTGCCAGCAGCCCCCGCGGGACTAGCGGGCACACCGGGGAGCTGTTTTTT. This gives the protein CASSPRGTSGHTGELFF. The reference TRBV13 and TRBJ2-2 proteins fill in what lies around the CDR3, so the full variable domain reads AAGVIQSPRHLIKEKRETATLKCYPIPRHDTVYWYQQGPGQDPQFLISFYEKMQSDKGSIPDRFSAQQFSDYHSELNMSSLELGDSALYFCASSPRGTSGHTGELFFGEGSRLTVL.